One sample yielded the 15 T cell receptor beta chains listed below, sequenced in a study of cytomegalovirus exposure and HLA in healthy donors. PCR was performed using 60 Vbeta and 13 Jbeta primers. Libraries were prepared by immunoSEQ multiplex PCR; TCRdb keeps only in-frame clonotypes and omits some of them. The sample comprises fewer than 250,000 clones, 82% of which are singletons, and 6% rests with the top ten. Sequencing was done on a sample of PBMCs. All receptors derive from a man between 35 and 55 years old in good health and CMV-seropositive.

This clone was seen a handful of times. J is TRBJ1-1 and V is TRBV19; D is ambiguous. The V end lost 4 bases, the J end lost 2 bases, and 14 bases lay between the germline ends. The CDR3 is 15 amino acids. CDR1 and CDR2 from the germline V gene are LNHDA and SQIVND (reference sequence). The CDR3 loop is CASSTLRQANTEAFF. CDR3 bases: TGTGCCAGTAGTACCTTGCGCCAGGCTAACACTGAAGCTTTCTTT.

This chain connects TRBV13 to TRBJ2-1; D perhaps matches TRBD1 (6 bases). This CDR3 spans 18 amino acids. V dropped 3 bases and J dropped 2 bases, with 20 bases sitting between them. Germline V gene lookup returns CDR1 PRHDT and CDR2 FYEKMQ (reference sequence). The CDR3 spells CASSFGTRDHEAYNEQFF. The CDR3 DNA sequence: TGTGCCAGCAGCTTCGGGACAAGGGACCACGAGGCCTACAATGAGCAGTTCTTC.

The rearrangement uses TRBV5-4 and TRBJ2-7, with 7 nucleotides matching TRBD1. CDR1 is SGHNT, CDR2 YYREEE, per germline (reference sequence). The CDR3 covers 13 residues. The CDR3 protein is CASSRDSFYGQYV. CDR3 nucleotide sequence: TGTGCCAGCAGCCGGGACAGCTTCTACGGGCAGTACGTC.

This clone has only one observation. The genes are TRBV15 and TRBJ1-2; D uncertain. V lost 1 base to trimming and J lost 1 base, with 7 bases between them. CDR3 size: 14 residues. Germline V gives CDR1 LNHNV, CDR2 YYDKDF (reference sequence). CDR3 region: CATSRGRSNYGYTF. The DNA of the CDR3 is TGTGCCACCAGCAGAGGGAGGAGTAACTATGGCTACACCTTC.

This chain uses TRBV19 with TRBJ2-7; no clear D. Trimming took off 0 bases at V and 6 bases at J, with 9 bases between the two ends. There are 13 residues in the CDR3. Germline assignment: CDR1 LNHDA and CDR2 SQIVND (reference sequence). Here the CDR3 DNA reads TGTGCCAGTAGTATAGACCTTAACACCGAGCAGTACTTC. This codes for CASSIDLNTEQYF.

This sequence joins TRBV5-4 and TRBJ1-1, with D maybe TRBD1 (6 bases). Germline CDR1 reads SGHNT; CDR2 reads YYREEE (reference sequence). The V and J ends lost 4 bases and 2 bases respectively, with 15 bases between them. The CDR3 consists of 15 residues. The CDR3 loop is CASSKTGRGNTEAFF. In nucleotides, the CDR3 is TGTGCCAGCAGCAAAACAGGGAGGGGAAACACTGAAGCTTTCTTT.

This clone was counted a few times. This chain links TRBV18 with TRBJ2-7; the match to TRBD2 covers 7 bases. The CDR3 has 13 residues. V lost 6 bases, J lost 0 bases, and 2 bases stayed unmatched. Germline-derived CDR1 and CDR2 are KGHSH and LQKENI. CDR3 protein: CASSRGDSYEQYV. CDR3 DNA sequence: TGTGCCAGCTCCCGGGGGGACTCCTACGAGCAGTACGTC.

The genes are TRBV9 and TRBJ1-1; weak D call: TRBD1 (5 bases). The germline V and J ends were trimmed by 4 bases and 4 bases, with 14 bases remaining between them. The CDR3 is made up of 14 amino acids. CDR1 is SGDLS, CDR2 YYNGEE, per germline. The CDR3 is CASSLSPGGTEAFF. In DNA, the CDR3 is TGTGCCAGCAGCCTCTCGCCGGGGGGCACTGAAGCTTTCTTT.

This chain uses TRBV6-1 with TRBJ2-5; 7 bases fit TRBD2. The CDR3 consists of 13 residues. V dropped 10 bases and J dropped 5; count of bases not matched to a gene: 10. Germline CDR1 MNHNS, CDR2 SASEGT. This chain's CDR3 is CATRLADRETQYF. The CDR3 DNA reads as TGTGCCACCAGGCTAGCGGATAGGGAGACCCAGTACTTC.

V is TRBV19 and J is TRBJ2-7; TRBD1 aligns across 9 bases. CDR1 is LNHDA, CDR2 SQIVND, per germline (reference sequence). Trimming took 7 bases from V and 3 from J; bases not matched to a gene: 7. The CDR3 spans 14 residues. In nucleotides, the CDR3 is TGTGCCAGTACCCCCGGGACAGGGATCTACGAGCAGTACTTC. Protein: CASTPGTGIYEQYF.

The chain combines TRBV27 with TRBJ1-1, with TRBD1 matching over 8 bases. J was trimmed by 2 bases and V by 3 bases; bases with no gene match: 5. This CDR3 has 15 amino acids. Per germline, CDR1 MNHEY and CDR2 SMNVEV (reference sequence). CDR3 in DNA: TGTGCCAGCAGTTTGGGTGGGACAGGAAACACTGAAGCTTTCTTT. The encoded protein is CASSLGGTGNTEAFF.

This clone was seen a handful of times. The CDR3 sequence: CASSFPPGNQPQHF. In DNA form, the CDR3 reads TGTGCCAGCAGTTTTCCACCGGGCAATCAGCCCCAGCATTTT. The chain joins TRBV28 to TRBJ1-5; D unclear. The CDR3 consists of 14 residues. The V gene lost 3 bases and the J gene lost 2 bases, with 8 bases spanning the gap. Germline V lookup: CDR1 MDHEN, CDR2 SYDVKM. The full variable domain, in which reference TRBV28 and TRBJ1-5 provide the parts outside the CDR3, is DVKVTQSSRYLVKRTGEKVFLECVQDMDHENMFWYRQDPGLGLRLIYFSYDVKMKEKGDIPEGYSVSREKKERFSLILESASTNQTSMYLCASSFPPGNQPQHFGDGTRLSIL.

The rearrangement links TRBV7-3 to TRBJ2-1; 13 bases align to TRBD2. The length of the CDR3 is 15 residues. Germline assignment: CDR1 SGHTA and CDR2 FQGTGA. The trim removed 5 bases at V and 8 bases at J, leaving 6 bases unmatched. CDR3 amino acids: CASSILAGGPHEQFF. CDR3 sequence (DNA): TGTGCCAGCAGCATACTAGCGGGAGGGCCCCATGAGCAGTTCTTC.

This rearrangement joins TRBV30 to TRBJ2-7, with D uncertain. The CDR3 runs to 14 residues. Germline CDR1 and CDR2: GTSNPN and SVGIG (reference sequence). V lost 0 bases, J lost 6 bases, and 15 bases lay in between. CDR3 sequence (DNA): TGTGCCTGGAGTGTAAAAGGAGTGTCTCGCGAGCAGTACTTC. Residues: CAWSVKGVSREQYF.

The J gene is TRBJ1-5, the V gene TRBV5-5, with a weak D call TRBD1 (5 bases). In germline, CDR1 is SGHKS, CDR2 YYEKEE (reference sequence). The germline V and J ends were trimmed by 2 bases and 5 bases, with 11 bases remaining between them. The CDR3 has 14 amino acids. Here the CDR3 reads CASSFGHDYQPQHF. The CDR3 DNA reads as TGTGCCAGCAGCTTCGGACACGATTATCAGCCCCAGCATTTT.